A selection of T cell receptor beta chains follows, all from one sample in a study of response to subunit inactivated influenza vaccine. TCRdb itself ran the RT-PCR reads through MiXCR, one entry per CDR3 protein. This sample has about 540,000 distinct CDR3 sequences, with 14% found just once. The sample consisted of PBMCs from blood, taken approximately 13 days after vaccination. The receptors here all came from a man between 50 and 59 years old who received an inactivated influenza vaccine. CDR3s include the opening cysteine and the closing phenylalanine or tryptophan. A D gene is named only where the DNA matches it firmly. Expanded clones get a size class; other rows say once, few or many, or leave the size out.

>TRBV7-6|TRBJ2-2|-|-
TGTGCCAGCAGCTTACCCCAGGGTGAGCTGTTTTTT
CASSLPQGELFF
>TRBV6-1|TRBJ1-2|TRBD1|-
TGTGCCAGCAGTACGGGGACAGACATCTATGGCTACACCTTC
CASSTGTDIYGYTF
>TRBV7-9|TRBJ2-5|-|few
TGTGCCAGCAGCTTAGCGGTGGGGGCCGGAGAGACCCAGTACTTC
CASSLAVGAGETQYF
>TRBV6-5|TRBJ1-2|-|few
TGTGCCAGCAGTTATGACATGCGGTCCTATGGCTACACCTTC
CASSYDMRSYGYTF
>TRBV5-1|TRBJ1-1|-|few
TGCGCCAGCAGCCCCGGGCAGGACTCGGGAGCTGAAGCTTTCTTT
CASSPGQDSGAEAFF
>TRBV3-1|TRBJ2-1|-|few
TGTGCCAGCAGCCAGGGGCCGCACGAGCAGTTCTTC
CASSQGPHEQFF
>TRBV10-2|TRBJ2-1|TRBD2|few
TGCGCCAGCAGTTCGGGACTAACCTCCTACAATGAGCAGTTCTTC
CASSSGLTSYNEQFF
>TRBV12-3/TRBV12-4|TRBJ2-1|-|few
TGTGCCAGCAGCCCAGACAGGCGGAATGGGTTCTTC
CASSPDRRNGFF
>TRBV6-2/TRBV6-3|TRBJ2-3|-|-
TGTGCCAGCAGTTCCCCCGCTACAGTTAGAGATACGCAGTATTTT
CASSSPATVRDTQYF
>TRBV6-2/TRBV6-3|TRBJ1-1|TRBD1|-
TGTGCCAGCAGTTACGCCGGGACAGCGAACACTGAAGCTTTCTTT
CASSYAGTANTEAFF
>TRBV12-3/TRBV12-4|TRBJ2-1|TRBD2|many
TGTGCCAGCAGTATAGCGGGAGGCAACTACAATGAGCAGTTCTTC
CASSIAGGNYNEQFF
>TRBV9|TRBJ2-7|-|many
TGTGCCAGCAGCGTGGGGGGAAGCTCCTACGAGCAGTACTTC
CASSVGGSSYEQYF
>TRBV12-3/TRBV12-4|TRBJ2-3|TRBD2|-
TGTGCCAGCAGTCCCCCGGGACTAGCCCTTTTAACGCAGTATTTT
CASSPPGLALLTQYF
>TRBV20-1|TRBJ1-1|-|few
TGCAGTGCTAGAGTCCGGGCCAGAGGGACTGAAGCTTTCTTT
CSARVRARGTEAFF
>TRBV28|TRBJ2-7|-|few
TGTGCCAGCAGTTTCCCGACAACAGGGACGGACCACTACGAGCAGTACTTC
CASSFPTTGTDHYEQYF
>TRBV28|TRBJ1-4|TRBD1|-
TGTGCCAGCAGGGAGGGGGCTCGGTATGAAAAACTGTTTTTT
CASREGARYEKLFF
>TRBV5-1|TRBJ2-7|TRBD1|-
TGCGCCAGCAGCTGGGGGACAGGGGACTACGAGCAGTACTTC
CASSWGTGDYEQYF
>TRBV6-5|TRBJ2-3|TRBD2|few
TGTGCCAGCAGTTCGGGACTAGCGACACAGGGTACGCAGTATTTT
CASSSGLATQGTQYF
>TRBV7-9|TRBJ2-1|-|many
TGTGCCAGCAGCTCAACTTTGGGGGGAGGTCTTGAGCAGTTCTTC
CASSSTLGGGLEQFF
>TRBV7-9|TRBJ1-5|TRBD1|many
TGTGCCAGCAGCGACTTCTCAGGGGGCGCCGATCAGCCCCAGCATTTT
CASSDFSGGADQPQHF
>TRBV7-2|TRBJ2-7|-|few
TGTGCCAGCAGCTCGGGGGTCATTGGCGAGCAGTACTTC
CASSSGVIGEQYF
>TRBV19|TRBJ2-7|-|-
TGTGCCACCCGCCGGACTGGGGCCTACGAGCAGTACTTC
CATRRTGAYEQYF
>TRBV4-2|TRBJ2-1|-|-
TGTGCCAGCAGCCAAGAATCGCTCTCCTACAATGAGCAGTTCTTC
CASSQESLSYNEQFF
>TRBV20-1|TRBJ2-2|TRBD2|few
TGCAGTGCTCGACCCCCACTAGCGGGGAACACCGGGGAGCTGTTTTTT
CSARPPLAGNTGELFF
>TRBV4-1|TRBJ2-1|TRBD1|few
TGCGCCAGCAGCCAAGGGGGTTACAGGGGACCTTACAATGAGCAGTTCTTC
CASSQGGYRGPYNEQFF
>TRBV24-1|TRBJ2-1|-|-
TGTGCCACCAGTGATTTCCACGTAGATGAGCAGTTCTTC
CATSDFHVDEQFF
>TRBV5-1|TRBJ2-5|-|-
TGCGCCAGCAGCCTCGGTAGCGGCCAGGGGGAGACCCAGTACTTC
CASSLGSGQGETQYF
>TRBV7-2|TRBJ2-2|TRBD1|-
TGTGCCAGCAGCCAACAGGGGCCCAGGGAGCTGTTTTTT
CASSQQGPRELFF
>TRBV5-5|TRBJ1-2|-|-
TGTGCCAGCAGCTTGTCCCGGTACGATGGCTACACCTTC
CASSLSRYDGYTF
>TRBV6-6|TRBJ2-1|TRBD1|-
TGTGCCAGCAGTTCAACCCACACAGGGGTACCGTTCTTC
CASSSTHTGVPFF
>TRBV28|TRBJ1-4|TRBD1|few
TGTGCCAGCAGGGACAGGGGCGTGAAAGAAAAACTGTTTTTT
CASRDRGVKEKLFF
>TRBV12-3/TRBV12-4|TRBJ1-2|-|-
TGTGCCAGCAGTTTTTCAGGGTCCTCTGGCTACACCTTC
CASSFSGSSGYTF
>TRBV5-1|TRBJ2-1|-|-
TGCGCCAGCAGCTTGGCCCCGGGACCAGAAAAAGAGCAGTTCTTC
CASSLAPGPEKEQFF
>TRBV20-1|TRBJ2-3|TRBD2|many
TGCAGTGCAACCCTAAAGGGGGGCGGGAGGACAGATACGCAGTATTTT
CSATLKGGGRTDTQYF
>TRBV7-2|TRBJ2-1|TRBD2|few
TGTGCCAGCAGCCCACGAGCGGGAGTCTCATACAATGAGCAGTTCTTC
CASSPRAGVSYNEQFF
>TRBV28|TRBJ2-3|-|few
TGTGCCAGCAGGTTGTTAGATACGCAGTATTTT
CASRLLDTQYF
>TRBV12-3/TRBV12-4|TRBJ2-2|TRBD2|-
TGTGCCAGCAGTCTAAAAAGCGGGGCCGGGGAGCTGTTTTTT
CASSLKSGAGELFF
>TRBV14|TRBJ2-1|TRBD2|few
TGTGCCAGCAGCCAAGTGACTAGCGATGAGCAGTTCTTC
CASSQVTSDEQFF
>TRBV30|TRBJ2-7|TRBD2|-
TGTGCCTGGAGTGTCGGGGGGGACTACGAGCAGTACTTC
CAWSVGGDYEQYF
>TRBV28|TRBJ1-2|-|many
TGTGCCAGCAGTTTTGGGCCGGGGACCTATGGCTACACCTTC
CASSFGPGTYGYTF
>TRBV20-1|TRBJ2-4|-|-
TGCAGTGCTAGTCTCCTGGCCAAAAACATTCAGTACTTC
CSASLLAKNIQYF
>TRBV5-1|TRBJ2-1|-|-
TGCGCCAGCAGCTTGGACCGTAAGAGCTCCTACAATGAGCAGTTCTTC
CASSLDRKSSYNEQFF
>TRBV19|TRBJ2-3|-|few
TGTGCCAGTAGTATTGAGGATACGCAGTATTTT
CASSIEDTQYF
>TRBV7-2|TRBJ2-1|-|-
TGTGCCAGCAGCTTAAATCCTCTCGGCAATGAGCAGTTCTTC
CASSLNPLGNEQFF
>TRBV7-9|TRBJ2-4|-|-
TGTGCCATTTGGACGGACGCCAAAAACATTCAGTACTTC
CAIWTDAKNIQYF
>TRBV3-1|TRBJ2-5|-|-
TGTGCCAGCAGCCAAGGTACAATCCAAGAGACCCAGTACTTC
CASSQGTIQETQYF
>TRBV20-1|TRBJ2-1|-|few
TGCAGTGCTAGAGGCGGGGTAAACAATGAGCAGTTCTTC
CSARGGVNNEQFF
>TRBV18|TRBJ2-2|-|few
TGTGCCACCCACCGCCCGGACTCGAACACCGGGGAGCTGTTTTTT
CATHRPDSNTGELFF
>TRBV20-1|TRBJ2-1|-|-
TGCAGTGCTAGAGGCAGCTACCTTTTAACTTACAATGAGCAGTTCTTC
CSARGSYLLTYNEQFF
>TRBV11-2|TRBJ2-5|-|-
TGTGCCAGCAGCTTAGAATTTTCTGGGCAAGAGACCCAGTACTTC
CASSLEFSGQETQYF
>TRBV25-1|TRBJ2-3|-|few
TGTGCCAGCAGTGATAGCTCATGGACAATAAACACAGATACGCAGTATTTT
CASSDSSWTINTDTQYF
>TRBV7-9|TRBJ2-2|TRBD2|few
TGTGCCAGCAGAGCGGGGAATTCAAGGGGAACCGGGGAGCTGTTTTTT
CASRAGNSRGTGELFF
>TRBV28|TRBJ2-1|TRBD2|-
TGTGCCAGCAGGTTGGCTAGCGGGATTGCGAAGCAGTTCTTC
CASRLASGIAKQFF